This T cell receptor beta chain is drawn from a study of OX40 agonist ivuxolimab in advanced cancers. Study overall: Males comprised 75% to 90% of the group, whose mean age was roughly 60 years (range about 20 to 85). Three patients showed partial responses: one hepatocellular carcinoma and two cutaneous melanoma cases.

Whole-study findings and limits: Still undetermined is the antigen specificity of the expanded peripheral T cells.

Blood got drawn at baseline, again on cycle 4 day 1, and then on cycle 7 day 1. A note on this clone: Its antigen remains unidentified.

Sequencing used immunoSEQ multiplex PCR; TCRdb keeps in-frame clones, though not all of them. This table has about 72,000 clones, roughly four fifths appearing once. The CDR3 has 16 amino acids. The germline V and J ends were trimmed by 2 bases and 5 bases, with 18 bases remaining between them. Germline CDR1 reads SEHNR; CDR2 reads FQNEAQ (reference sequence). This clonotype was obtained from an adult with an advanced solid tumor such as melanoma, head and neck, liver or kidney cancer. This material consisted of CD4+ or CD8+ T cells sorted from blood, taken in a trial of the OX40 agonist ivuxolimab. The chain carries TRBV7-9 and TRBJ2-5; tentative D call: TRBD2 (5 bases). The CDR3 reads CASSLNLRADGETQYF. Written as DNA, the CDR3 is TGTGCCAGCAGCTTAAATTTGCGGGCGGATGGGGAGACCCAGTACTTC.